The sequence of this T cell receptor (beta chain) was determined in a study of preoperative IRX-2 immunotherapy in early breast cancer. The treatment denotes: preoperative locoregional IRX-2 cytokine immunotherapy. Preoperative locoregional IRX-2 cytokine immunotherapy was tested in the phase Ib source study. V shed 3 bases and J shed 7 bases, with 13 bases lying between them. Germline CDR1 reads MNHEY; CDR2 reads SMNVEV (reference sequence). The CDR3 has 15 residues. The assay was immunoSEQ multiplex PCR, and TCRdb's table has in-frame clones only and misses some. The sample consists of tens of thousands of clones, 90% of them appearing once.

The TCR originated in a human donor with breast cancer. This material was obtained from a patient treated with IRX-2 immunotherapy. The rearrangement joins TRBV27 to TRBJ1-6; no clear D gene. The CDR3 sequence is CASSLTALRNSPLHF. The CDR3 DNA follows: TGTGCCAGCAGTTTGACCGCCCTACGGAATTCACCCCTCCACTTT.